This paragraph covers one T cell receptor beta chain sequence. Looked up from germline, CDR1 is SGHTA and CDR2 is FQGTGA. This CDR3 is built from 15 residues. Trimming cost V 0 bases and J 8 bases, with 16 bases left between them. Per the authors' pipeline: Amplification from reference gene primers served as the basis for estimated nucleated cell counts. The assay was immunoSEQ multiplex PCR, and TCRdb's table has in-frame clones only and misses some. Clonal size and the V and J genes are those of that table, whereas D and trimming came from the DNA. This table has about 82,000 clones, roughly 80% appearing once. Enrolment of Seattle patients took place during active infection, and they were followed longitudinally. The sample originates from a study of blood T cell repertoires in COVID-19.

The TCR originated in a man in his 60s with COVID-19, enrolled during active disease. V and J are TRBV7-3 and TRBJ1-1; D is undetermined. The sequenced sample was peripheral blood. The CDR3 nucleotides read TGTGCCAGCAGCTTAACCGAGGAGGGCGTACAGGAAGCTTTCTTT. Amino acids: CASSLTEEGVQEAFF. The whole variable domain, remainder taken from reference TRBV7-3 and TRBJ1-1, is GAGVSQTPSNKVTEKGKYVELRCDPISGHTALYWYRQSLGQGPEFLIYFQGTGAADDSGLPNDRFFAVRPEGSVSTLKIQRTERGDSAVYLCASSLTEEGVQEAFFGQGTRLTVV.